This TCR beta chain was found in a study of identical twins. CDR3 length: 14 residues. Germline assignment: CDR1 DFQATT and CDR2 SNEGSKA (reference sequence). Germline trimming cut 2 bases from V and 6 bases from J; bases unmatched to any gene: 7. Study outcomes and limitations: In cord blood, abundant beta clonotypes had fewer insertions; memory showed no trend.

A word on this clonotype: The antigen is undetermined.

Unique molecular identifiers were in the cDNA, with template-switch universal primer binding. TCRdb called the 5' RACE reads again in MiXCR, with one record for every CDR3 protein. The repertoire consists of 400,000 to 550,000 distinct CDR3 sequences, with about 24% occurring once and the leading ten covering about 2.7%. The same sample was also used in a study of T cells expressing NK-cell markers. From that study: With respect to HCMV, seven of the eight sequenced donors were seropositive, and one was seronegative.

The source is a woman younger than 35 in good health. The chain combines TRBV20-1 with TRBJ2-7, with 10 bases matching TRBD2. The sample comprised CD4+ T cells sorted from blood. The DNA of the CDR3 is TGCAGTGCTAGAATCAGCGGGAGGGTCCGCGAGCAGTACTTC. It translates to CSARISGRVREQYF.